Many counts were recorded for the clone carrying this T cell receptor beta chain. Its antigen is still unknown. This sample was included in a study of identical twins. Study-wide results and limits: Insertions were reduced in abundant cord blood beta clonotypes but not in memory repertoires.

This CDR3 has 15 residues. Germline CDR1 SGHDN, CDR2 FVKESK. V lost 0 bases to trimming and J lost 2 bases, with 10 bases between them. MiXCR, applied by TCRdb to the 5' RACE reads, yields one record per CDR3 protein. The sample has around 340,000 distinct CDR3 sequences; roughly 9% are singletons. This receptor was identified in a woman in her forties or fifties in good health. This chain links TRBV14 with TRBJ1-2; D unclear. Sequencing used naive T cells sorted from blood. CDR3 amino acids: CASSQDRVRNYGYTF. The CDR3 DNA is TGTGCCAGCAGCCAAGATCGGGTCCGGAACTATGGCTACACCTTC. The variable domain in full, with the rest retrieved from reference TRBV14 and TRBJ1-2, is EAGVTQFPSHSVIEKGQTVTLRCDPISGHDNLYWYRRVMGKEIKFLLHFVKESKQDESGMPNNRFLAERTGGTYSTLKVQPAELEDSGVYFCASSQDRVRNYGYTFGSGTRLTVV.